These 4 T cell receptor beta chains were all obtained from the same sample, sequenced in a study of T cell repertoires in cytomegalovirus infection. TCRdb independently ran MiXCR on the reads; one entry per CDR3 protein. This sample has around 490,000 distinct CDR3 sequences, with 26% found just once. Sequenced: PBMCs. These receptors all stem from a human donor in good health (CMV status not recorded). Some clones in this sample may be carry-over from other donors' samples.

This clonotype came up many times. The CDR3 nucleotides are TGTGCCAGCAGTCCTAGACGCGCCCCCCTCTCCGAGCAGTACGTC. Translated: CASSPRRAPLSEQYV. This chain connects TRBV7-2 to TRBJ2-7, with unresolved D. The CDR3 totals 15 residues. Germline CDR1 reads SGHTA; CDR2 reads FQGNSA. Trimming pared 6 bases from V and 6 bases from J, leaving 21 bases between.

Only a few counts were recorded for this clonotype. This chain uses TRBV11-1 with TRBJ2-6; TRBD1 matches 9 bases. This CDR3 spans 22 amino acids. The V segment lost 4 bases and the J segment 0 bases; nucleotides outside the gene matches: 19. Germline loops: CDR1 SGHAT, CDR2 FQDESV (reference sequence). The CDR3 coding sequence is TGTGCCAGCAGCTCACCACGTCCCGGGACAGGGAGGCAACTCTCTGGGGCCAACGTCCTGACTTTC. As protein: CASSSPRPGTGRQLSGANVLTF.

This chain links TRBV12-3 or TRBV12-4 with TRBJ1-2, with D perhaps matching TRBD1 (5 bases). V lost 6 bases and J 5 bases, leaving 16 bases between the germline ends. This CDR3 spans 14 amino acids. The CDR3 coding sequence is TGTGCCAGCAGCACTACGACAGTTCTTTATGGCTACACCTTC. Translation: CASSTTTVLYGYTF.

The rearrangement links TRBV20-1 to TRBJ2-7; D ambiguous. Trimming cost V 4 bases and J 3 bases, with 19 bases left between them. Germline assignment: CDR1 DFQATT and CDR2 SNEGSKA (reference sequence). This CDR3 comprises 15 residues. CDR3 nucleotides: TGCAGTGCTAAGGCCCCTTCCACCCCCCACTACGAGCAGTACTTC. Its protein is CSAKAPSTPHYEQYF.